These 20 T cell receptor beta chains share one sample of origin, sequenced in a study of blood T cells in healthy people across ages (dated by TCRdb to 2013 to 2016). Libraries were prepared through 5' RACE. The run used an Illumina HiSeq 2500. The second PCR ran for roughly 7 to 12 cycles and used a J-beta primer mix along with a sample-barcoded 5' primer. The public sequencing data were trimmed at Q25 with fastp and processed into clonotypes with MiXCR by TCRdb, which kept only in-frame beta chains. Entries that share a CDR3 protein sequence are merged under the most common genes and DNA. Recorded for this sample are over 550,000 distinct CDR3 sequences; approximately 30% of them occurred a single time. The top ten clonotypes cover 15% to 18% of the sample. The material sequenced was blood. The receptors originated from a woman older than 75 in good health.

This clonotype has just a few counts. The chain carries TRBV20-1 and TRBJ2-7; 11 bases are shared with TRBD2. J was trimmed by 0 bases and V by 2 bases; bases with no gene match: 3. The CDR3 length is 15 residues. In germline, CDR1 is DFQATT, CDR2 SNEGSKA (reference sequence). The CDR3 coding sequence is TGCAGTGCTAGACTAGCGGGGGGCCGCTCCTACGAGCAGTACTTC. Protein sequence: CSARLAGGRSYEQYF.

This clonotype was seen more than once but under ten times. It may be a read error: a sequence one base away is much more abundant. CDR3 in amino acids: CATSRVLRAGRETQFF. In nucleotides, the CDR3 is TGTGCCACCAGCAGAGTTCTTAGGGCGGGGCGGGAGACCCAGTTCTTC. The V call is TRBV15, the J call TRBJ2-1, with TRBD2 identical over 7 bases. V gave up 1 base and J gave up 13 bases; unmatched junction bases: 16. Germline assignment: CDR1 LNHNV and CDR2 YYDKDF (reference sequence). The CDR3 totals 16 residues.

As regards this clonotype: A read error may be the cause here, since a much bigger clone is one base away. This chain joins TRBV4-1 and TRBJ1-5, with D tentatively TRBD1 (5 bases). The CDR3 spans 17 residues. Germline V gives CDR1 MGHRA, CDR2 YSYEKL. The CDR3: CASSREYSGALNQPRHF. The CDR3 DNA reads TGCGCCAGCAGCCGAGAGTATTCCGGGGCATTAAATCAGCCCCGGCATTTT.

In regard to this clonotype: A much larger clonotype is one base distant, so this may be a read error. The rearrangement links TRBV9 to TRBJ2-3, with 7 nucleotides matching TRBD1. Looked up from germline, CDR1 is SGDLS and CDR2 is YYNGEE. This CDR3 contains 15 residues. CDR3 amino acids: CVSSVTGSWTDTQYF. CDR3 sequence (DNA): TGTGTCAGCAGCGTGACAGGGAGCTGGACAGATACGCAGTATTTT.

As for this clonotype: A much larger clone sits a single nucleotide away, making a read error possible. The chain is built from TRBV7-6 and TRBJ2-7; tentative D call: TRBD1 (5 bases). CDR3 length equals 15 residues. CDR1 SGHVS and CDR2 FNYEAQ come from the germline V gene. Deletions cut 5 bases from V and 7 bases from J, with 21 bases between. The CDR3 DNA is TGTGCCAGCAGCGAAGACAGCCCCAGGCGCAATGAGCAGTACTTC. The encoded protein is CASSEDSPRRNEQYF.

The V call is TRBV7-2, the J call TRBJ2-7; D unclear. The CDR3 loop spans 12 amino acids. V was shortened by 3 bases and J by 7 bases, with 10 bases between the two germline ends. The germline V gene encodes CDR1 SGHTA and CDR2 FQGNSA. In DNA form, the CDR3 reads TGTGCCAGCAGCTTGGATGGCAGTGAGCAGTACTTC. Its protein is CASSLDGSEQYF.

This clonotype was detected ten times or more. The V and J genes are TRBV20-1 and TRBJ2-1, with 10 bases that match TRBD1. The CDR3 is 16 residues long. After removal of 3 bases from V and 8 bases from J, the junction contained 13 bases not matched to a gene. Germline V gives CDR1 DFQATT, CDR2 SNEGSKA (reference sequence). This CDR3 reads CSASDPGQGPGDEQFF. CDR3 in DNA: TGCAGTGCTAGTGATCCGGGACAGGGGCCTGGAGATGAGCAGTTCTTC.

The chain is built from TRBV12-3 or TRBV12-4 and TRBJ1-4; D gene ambiguous. Between the trimmed V and J ends, which lost 3 bases and 5 bases, there was a span of 10 bases. The CDR3 is 14 amino acids. CDR3 loop: CASSFYGKNEKLFF. The CDR3 DNA reads as TGTGCCAGCAGTTTTTACGGAAAAAATGAAAAACTGTTTTTT.

This clonotype was picked up many times. The genes are TRBV6-1 and TRBJ2-7; a weak D match, TRBD1 (6 bases). Germline CDR1 reads MNHNS; CDR2 reads SASEGT. V dropped 5 bases and J dropped 1 base, with 12 bases sitting between them. The CDR3 is 14 residues long. CDR3: CASSRTDYSYEQYF. Written as DNA, the CDR3 is TGTGCCAGCAGTCGGACAGATTATTCCTACGAGCAGTACTTC.

This clonotype was counted ten times or more. The chain couples TRBV7-9 to TRBJ2-3; TRBD2 aligns across 12 bases. Per the germline V gene, CDR1 is SEHNR and CDR2 is FQNEAQ (reference sequence). This CDR3 contains 16 residues. V lost 6 bases and J lost 10; bases outside the gene matches: 14. CDR3 region: CASSFRTSGEPQAQYF. CDR3 DNA sequence: TGTGCCAGCAGTTTTAGGACTAGCGGGGAGCCCCAGGCGCAGTATTTT.

A remark on this clonotype: A single base separates this from a much larger clone, so it may be a read error. The CDR3 loop reads CASSASNEQFF. The CDR3, as DNA: TGTGCCAGCAGTGCTAGCAATGAGCAGTTCTTC. This rearrangement joins TRBV6-1 to TRBJ2-1, with unresolved D. V was clipped by 4 bases and J by 6 bases, with 4 bases between them. This CDR3 has 11 residues. Germline V CDR1 and CDR2: MNHNS, SASEGT.

This clonotype has a count of ten or more. The genes are TRBV24-1 and TRBJ2-3, with D perhaps matching TRBD1 (5 bases). Germline CDR1 is KGHDR and CDR2 is SFDVKD. The V and J ends lost 10 bases and 3 bases respectively, with 16 bases between them. The CDR3 spans 14 residues. CDR3 bases: TGTGCCACTAACCAGGGTCGGGCGACAGATACGCAGTATTTT. It encodes CATNQGRATDTQYF.

The chain couples TRBV13 to TRBJ1-5, with TRBD1 matching 9 bases. The CDR3 runs 18 residues. With 0 bases clipped from V and 4 bases from J, the junction kept 10 bases outside the gene matches. In germline, CDR1 is PRHDT, CDR2 FYEKMQ (reference sequence). The CDR3 DNA is TGTGCCAGCAGCTTAGGGGGACAGGGTGGGGTTGGTAATCAGCCCCAGCATTTT. Protein sequence: CASSLGGQGGVGNQPQHF.

The chain recombines TRBV6-1 with TRBJ1-6; 9 nucleotides agree with TRBD1. CDR3 size: 15 residues. Germline values: CDR1 MNHNS, CDR2 SASEGT. Trimming at V came to 4 bases and at J to 6 bases, leaving 4 bases not matched to a gene. CDR3 amino acids: CASSGGQGSNSPLHF. As DNA, the CDR3 is TGTGCCAGCAGTGGAGGACAGGGGAGTAATTCACCCCTCCACTTT.

This clonotype has a count of ten or more. This chain joins TRBV20-1 and TRBJ2-3; 10 bases line up with TRBD1. The CDR3 is 15 residues long. Per the germline V gene, CDR1 is DFQATT and CDR2 is SNEGSKA (reference sequence). With V trimmed by 6 bases and J by 1 base, 7 bases remained unmatched. The chain's CDR3 is CSAATGTGGTDTQYF. Written as DNA, the CDR3 is TGCAGTGCCGCGACCGGGACAGGGGGCACAGATACGCAGTATTTT.

Comments on this clonotype: It may be a read error: a sequence one base away is much more abundant. The chain carries TRBV2 and TRBJ2-5, with 9 bases that match TRBD1. The CDR3 contains 13 residues. V was clipped by 6 bases and J by 11 bases; unmatched bases: 10. The germline V gene has CDR1 SNHLY and CDR2 FYNNEI. The CDR3 spells CASSGTGFNEQYF. CDR3 nucleotide sequence: TGTGCCAGCAGCGGGACAGGGTTCAATGAGCAGTACTTC.

This clonotype was seen ten or more times. The junction departs from germline at one end; a sequencing error may be responsible. The V and J genes are TRBV12-3 or TRBV12-4 and TRBJ2-1, with D perhaps assigned TRBD1 or TRBD2 (5 bases each). CDR3 size: 15 residues. In nucleotides, the CDR3 is TGTGCCAGCAGCTTAGCCGGGGCCTCCTACAATGAGCAGTTCTTC. This sequence encodes CASSLAGASYNEQFF.

The count of this clonotype is one. This may come from a read error, since a much larger clone is one base off. The chain carries TRBV5-4 and TRBJ2-5; 12 positions match TRBD1. Gene TRBJ2-7 matches the end of the DNA better, so the J call may be wrong. The CDR3 has 15 amino acids. CDR1 is SGHNT, CDR2 YYREEE, per germline (reference sequence). In nucleotides, the CDR3 is TGTGCCAGCAGCTGGCCGGGACAGGGGGCGAGCGAGCAGTACTTC. Its protein product is CASSWPGQGASEQYF.

This clonotype showed up just a few times. This may stem from a read error, because a much larger clone lies one nucleotide away. No conserved phenylalanine or tryptophan is present at the end of the CDR3, so a read error is the likely explanation. V gene TRBV4-2 combines with J gene TRBJ2-1, with a tentative D call TRBD2 (6 bases). Trimming removed 0 bases at V and 4 bases at J, with 19 bases between. In germline, CDR1 is LGHNA, CDR2 YNFKEQ. The CDR3 consists of 18 residues. The CDR3 nucleotides are TGTGCCAGCAGCCAAGATGTCGCCGGGACTTTTAATTACAATGAGCAGTTCTGC. This gives the protein CASSQDVAGTFNYNEQFC.

This clonotype was detected a few times. This chain connects TRBV20-1 to TRBJ1-5, with D perhaps TRBD1 (5 bases). CDR1 DFQATT and CDR2 SNEGSKA come from the germline V gene (reference sequence). There are 13 residues in the CDR3. Trimming took off 3 bases at V and 7 bases at J, with 13 bases between the two ends. The CDR3 loop reads CSASSTRGQPQHF. For the CDR3, the DNA is TGCAGTGCTAGCTCCACCCGGGGCCAGCCCCAGCATTTT.